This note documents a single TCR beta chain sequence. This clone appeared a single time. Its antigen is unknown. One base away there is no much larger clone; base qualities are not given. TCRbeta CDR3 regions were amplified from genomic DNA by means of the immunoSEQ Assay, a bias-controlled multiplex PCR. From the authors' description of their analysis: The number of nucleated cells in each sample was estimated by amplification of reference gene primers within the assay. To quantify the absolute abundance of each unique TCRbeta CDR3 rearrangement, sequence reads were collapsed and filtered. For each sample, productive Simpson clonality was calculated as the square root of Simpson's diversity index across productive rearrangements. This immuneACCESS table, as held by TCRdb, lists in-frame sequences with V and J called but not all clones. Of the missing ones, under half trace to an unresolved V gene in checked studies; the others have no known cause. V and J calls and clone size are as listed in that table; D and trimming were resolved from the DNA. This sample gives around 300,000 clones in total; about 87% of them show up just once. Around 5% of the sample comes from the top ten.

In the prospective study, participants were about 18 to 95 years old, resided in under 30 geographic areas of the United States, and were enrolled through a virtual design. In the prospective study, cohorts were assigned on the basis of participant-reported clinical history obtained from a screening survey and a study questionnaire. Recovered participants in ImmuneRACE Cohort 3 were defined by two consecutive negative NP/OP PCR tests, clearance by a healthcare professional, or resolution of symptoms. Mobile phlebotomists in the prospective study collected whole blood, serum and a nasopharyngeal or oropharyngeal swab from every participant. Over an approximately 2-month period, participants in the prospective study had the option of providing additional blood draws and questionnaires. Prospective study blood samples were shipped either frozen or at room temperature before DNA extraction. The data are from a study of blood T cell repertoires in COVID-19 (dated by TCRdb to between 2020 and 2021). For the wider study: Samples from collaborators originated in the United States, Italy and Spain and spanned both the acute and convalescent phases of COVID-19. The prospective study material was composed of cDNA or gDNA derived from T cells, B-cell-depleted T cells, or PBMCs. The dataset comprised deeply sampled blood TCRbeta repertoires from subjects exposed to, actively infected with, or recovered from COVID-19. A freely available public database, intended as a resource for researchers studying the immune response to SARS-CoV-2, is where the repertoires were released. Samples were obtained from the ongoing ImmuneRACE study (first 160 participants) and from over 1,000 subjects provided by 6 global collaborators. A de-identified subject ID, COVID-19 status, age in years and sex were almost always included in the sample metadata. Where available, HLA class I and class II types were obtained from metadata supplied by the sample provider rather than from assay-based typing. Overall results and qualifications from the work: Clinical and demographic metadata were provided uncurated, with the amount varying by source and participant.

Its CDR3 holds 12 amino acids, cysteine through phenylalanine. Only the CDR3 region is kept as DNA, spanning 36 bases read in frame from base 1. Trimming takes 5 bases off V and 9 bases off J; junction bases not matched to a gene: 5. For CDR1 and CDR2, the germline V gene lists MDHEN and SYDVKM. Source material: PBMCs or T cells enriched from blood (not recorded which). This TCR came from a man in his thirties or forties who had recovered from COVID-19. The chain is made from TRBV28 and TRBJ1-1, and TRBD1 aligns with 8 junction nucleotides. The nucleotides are TGTGCCAGCAGTACTGACAGGGGCCAAGCTTTCTTT. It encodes CASSTDRGQAFF.